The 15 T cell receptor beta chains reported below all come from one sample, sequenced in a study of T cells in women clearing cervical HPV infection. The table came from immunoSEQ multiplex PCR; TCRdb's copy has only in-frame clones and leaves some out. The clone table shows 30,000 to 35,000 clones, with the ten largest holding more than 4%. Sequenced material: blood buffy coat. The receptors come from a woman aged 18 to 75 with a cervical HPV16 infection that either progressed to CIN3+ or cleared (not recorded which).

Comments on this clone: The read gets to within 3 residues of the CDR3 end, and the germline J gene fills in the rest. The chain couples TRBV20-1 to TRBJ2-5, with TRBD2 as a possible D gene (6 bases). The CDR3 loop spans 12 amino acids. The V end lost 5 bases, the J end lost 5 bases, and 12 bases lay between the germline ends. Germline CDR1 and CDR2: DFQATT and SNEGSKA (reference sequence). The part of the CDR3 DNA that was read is TGCAGTGCTCCAGCGGGTTCGGAGACC. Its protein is CSAPAGSET. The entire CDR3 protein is CSAPAGSETQYF.

CDR3 loop: CASSRDGGIHGEKLFF. CDR3 DNA (partial): TGTGCCAGTAGTCGAGATGGCGGGATCCACGGGGAAAAA. This chain uses TRBV19 with TRBJ1-4, with D hard to call. The read terminates 3 residues ahead of where the CDR3 ends, so the germline J gene completes it. This CDR3 is built from 16 residues. CDR1 is LNHDA and CDR2 is SQIVND in the germline V gene (reference sequence). V gave up 5 bases and J gave up 8 bases, with 21 bases separating them. The full variable domain, in which reference TRBV19 and TRBJ1-4 provide the parts outside the CDR3, is DGGITQSPKYLFRKEGQNVTLSCEQNLNHDAMYWYRQDPGQGLRLIYYSQIVNDFQKGDIAEGYSVSREKKESFPLTVTSAQKNPTAFYLCASSRDGGIHGEKLFFGSGTQLSVL.

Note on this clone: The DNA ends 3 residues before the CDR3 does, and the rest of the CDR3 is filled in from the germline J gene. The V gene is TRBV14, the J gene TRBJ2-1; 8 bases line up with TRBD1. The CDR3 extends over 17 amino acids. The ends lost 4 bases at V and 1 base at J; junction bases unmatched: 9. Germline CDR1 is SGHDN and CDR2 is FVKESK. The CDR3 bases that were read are TGTGCCAGCAGCCCTCGACAGGGGATCCCGTCCTACAATGAG. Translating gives CASSPRQGIPSYNE. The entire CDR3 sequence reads CASSPRQGIPSYNEQFF.

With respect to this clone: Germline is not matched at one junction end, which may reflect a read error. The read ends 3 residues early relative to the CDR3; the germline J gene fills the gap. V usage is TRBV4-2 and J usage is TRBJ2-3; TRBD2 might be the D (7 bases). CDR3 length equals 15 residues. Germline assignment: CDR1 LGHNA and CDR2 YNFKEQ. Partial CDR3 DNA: TGCGCCAGCAGCCCCAAAGAGGGGGGGGCAGATACG. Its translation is CASSPKEGGADT. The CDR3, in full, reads CASSPKEGGADTQYF.

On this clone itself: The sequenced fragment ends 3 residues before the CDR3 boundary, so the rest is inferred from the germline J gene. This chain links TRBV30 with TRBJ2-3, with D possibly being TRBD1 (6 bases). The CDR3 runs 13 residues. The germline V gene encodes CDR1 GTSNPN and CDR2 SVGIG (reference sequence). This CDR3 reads CAWDQGLDQPQYF. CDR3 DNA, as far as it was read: TGTGCCTGGGACCAGGGGTTGGATCAGCCG.

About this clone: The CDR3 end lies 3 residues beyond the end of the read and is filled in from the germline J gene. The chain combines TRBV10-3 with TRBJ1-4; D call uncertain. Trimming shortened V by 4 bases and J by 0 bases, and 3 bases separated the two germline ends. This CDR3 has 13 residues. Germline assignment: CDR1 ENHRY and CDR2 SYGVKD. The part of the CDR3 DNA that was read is TGTGCCATCAGTGCTGCAACTAATGAAAAA. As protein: CAISAATNEK. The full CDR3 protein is CAISAATNEKLFF.

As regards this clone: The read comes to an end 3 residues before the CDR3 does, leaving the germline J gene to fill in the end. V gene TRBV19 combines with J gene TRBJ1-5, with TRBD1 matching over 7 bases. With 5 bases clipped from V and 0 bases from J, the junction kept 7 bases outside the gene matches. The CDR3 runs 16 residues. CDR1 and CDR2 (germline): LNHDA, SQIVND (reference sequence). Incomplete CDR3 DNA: TGTGCCAGTAGTCCCCGACAGGGCGTTAGCAATCAGCCC. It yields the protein CASSPRQGVSNQP. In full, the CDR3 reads CASSPRQGVSNQPQHF.

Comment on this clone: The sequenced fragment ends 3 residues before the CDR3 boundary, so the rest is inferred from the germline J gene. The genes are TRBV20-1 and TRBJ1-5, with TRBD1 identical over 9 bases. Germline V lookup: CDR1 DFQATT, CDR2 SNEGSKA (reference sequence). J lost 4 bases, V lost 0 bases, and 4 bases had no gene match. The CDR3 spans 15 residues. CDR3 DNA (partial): TGCAGTGCTAGAGATGTCGGGACAGGGAATCAGCCC. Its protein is CSARDVGTGNQP. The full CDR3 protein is CSARDVGTGNQPQHF.

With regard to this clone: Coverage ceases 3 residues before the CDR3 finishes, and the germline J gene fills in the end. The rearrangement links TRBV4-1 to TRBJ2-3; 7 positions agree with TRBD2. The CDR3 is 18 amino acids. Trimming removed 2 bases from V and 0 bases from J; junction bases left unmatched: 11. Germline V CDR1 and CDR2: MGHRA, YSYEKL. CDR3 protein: CASSQHFGTTLSTDTQYF. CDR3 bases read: TGCGCCAGCAGCCAACATTTTGGGACTACGCTTAGCACAGATACG.

The covered CDR3 bases are TGCAGTGCTAGAGACGACCGGGGGGGGGCCTTCTACGAG. Translation gives CSARDDRGGAFYE. The complete CDR3 protein is CSARDDRGGAFYEQYF. The J gene is TRBJ2-7, the V gene TRBV20-1, with 8 nucleotides matching TRBD2. The read falls 3 residues short of the CDR3 end, and the missing part is taken from the germline J gene. CDR3 length: 16 residues. J gave up 3 bases and V 0 bases, and 10 bases lay outside the gene matches. CDR1 is DFQATT, CDR2 SNEGSKA, per germline (reference sequence).

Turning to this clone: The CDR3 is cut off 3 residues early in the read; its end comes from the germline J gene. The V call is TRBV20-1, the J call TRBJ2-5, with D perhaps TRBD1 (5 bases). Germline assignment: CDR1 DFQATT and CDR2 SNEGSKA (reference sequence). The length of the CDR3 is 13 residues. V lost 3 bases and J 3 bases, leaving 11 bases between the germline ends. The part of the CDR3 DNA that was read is TGCAGTGCTAGTCATGTCAGGGAAGAGACC. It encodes CSASHVREET. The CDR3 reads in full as CSASHVREETQYF.

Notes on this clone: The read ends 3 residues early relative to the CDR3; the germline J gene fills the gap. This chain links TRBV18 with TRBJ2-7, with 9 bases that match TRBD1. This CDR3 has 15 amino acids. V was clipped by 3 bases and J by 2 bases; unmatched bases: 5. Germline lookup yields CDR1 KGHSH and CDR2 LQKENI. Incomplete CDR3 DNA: TGTGCCAGCTCACCTCGGGACAGGGAAGCCTACGAG. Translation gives CASSPRDREAYE. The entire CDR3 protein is CASSPRDREAYEQYF.

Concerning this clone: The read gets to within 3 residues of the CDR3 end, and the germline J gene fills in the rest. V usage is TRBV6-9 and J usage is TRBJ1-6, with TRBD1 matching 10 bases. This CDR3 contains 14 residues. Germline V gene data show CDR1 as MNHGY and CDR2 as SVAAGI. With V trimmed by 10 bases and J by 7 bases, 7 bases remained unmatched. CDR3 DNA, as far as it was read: TGTGCCAACGAGACAGGGGGCAAAAATTCACCC. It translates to CANETGGKNSP. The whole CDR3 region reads CANETGGKNSPLHF.

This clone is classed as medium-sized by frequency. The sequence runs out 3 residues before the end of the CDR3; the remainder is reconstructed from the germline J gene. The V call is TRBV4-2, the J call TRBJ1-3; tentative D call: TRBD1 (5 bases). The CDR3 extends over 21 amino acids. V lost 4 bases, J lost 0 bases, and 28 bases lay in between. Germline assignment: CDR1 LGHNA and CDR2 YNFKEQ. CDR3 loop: CASSLPLSTTGLISSGNTIYF. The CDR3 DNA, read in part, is TGTGCCAGCAGCCTCCCTCTTTCTACAACAGGTCTCATCTCCTCTGGAAACACC.

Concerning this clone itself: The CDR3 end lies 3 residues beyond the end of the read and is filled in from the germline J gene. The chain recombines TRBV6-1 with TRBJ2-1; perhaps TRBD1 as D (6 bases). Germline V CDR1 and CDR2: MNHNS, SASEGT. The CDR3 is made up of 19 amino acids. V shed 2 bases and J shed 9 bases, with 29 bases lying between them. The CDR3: CASSEPPVTGTRSRAEQFF. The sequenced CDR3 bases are TGTGCCAGCAGTGAACCGCCCGTGACCGGGACAAGGTCCCGAGCTGAG.